These T cell receptor beta chains were read from a single sample in a study of shared clonotypes between healthy human individuals. Generated by immunoSEQ multiplex PCR, the TCRdb table keeps only in-frame clones and is missing some. The table includes about 1,800,000 clones, just under 95% detected once. Sequencing was carried out using naive CD8+ T cells sorted from blood. The receptors derive from a young man in good health. Each CDR3 is given with its conserved first and last residue. The order of the fields is V gene, J gene, clone size, D gene, CDR3 protein, CDR3 DNA. A D gene is named only where the DNA matches it firmly. Part of the rows lack a size; the others show once, few, many or a class for expanded clones.

v_gene: TRBV9; j_gene: TRBJ2-1; abundance: NA; d_gene: TRBD2; CDR3aa: CASSVDPGGENNEQFF; CDR3nt: TGTGCCAGCAGCGTAGACCCGGGAGGGGAAAACAATGAGCAGTTCTTC
v_gene: TRBV13; j_gene: TRBJ2-3; abundance: NA; d_gene: NA; CDR3aa: CASSGEADTQYF; CDR3nt: TGTGCCAGCAGCGGGGAGGCAGATACGCAGTATTTT
v_gene: TRBV11-2; j_gene: TRBJ2-7; abundance: once; d_gene: NA; CDR3aa: CASSHLLGLTYEQYF; CDR3nt: TGTGCCAGCAGCCACCTCTTGGGTCTGACCTACGAGCAGTACTTC
v_gene: TRBV5-1; j_gene: TRBJ2-7; abundance: NA; d_gene: TRBD1; CDR3aa: CASSLVWDSPTYEQYF; CDR3nt: TGCGCCAGCAGCTTGGTTTGGGACAGTCCTACCTACGAGCAGTACTTC
v_gene: TRBV6-1; j_gene: TRBJ1-5; abundance: NA; d_gene: NA; CDR3aa: CASSGGPQPQHF; CDR3nt: TGTGCCAGCAGTGGGGGGCCTCAGCCCCAGCATTTT
v_gene: TRBV6-1; j_gene: TRBJ2-7; abundance: NA; d_gene: NA; CDR3aa: CASSGQVLSPVRNYEQYF; CDR3nt: TGTGCCAGCAGTGGACAGGTCCTTAGCCCCGTTCGCAACTACGAGCAGTACTTC
v_gene: TRBV6-1; j_gene: TRBJ2-3; abundance: NA; d_gene: TRBD2; CDR3aa: CASSEWVAGGRTDTQYF; CDR3nt: TGTGCCAGCAGTGAATGGGTAGCGGGGGGACGCACAGATACGCAGTATTTT
v_gene: TRBV29-1; j_gene: TRBJ2-5; abundance: NA; d_gene: NA; CDR3aa: CSVEGQDSRFQETQYF; CDR3nt: TGCAGCGTTGAAGGGCAGGACAGCCGATTCCAAGAGACCCAGTACTTC
v_gene: TRBV7-9; j_gene: TRBJ1-1; abundance: NA; d_gene: NA; CDR3aa: CAASVMNTEAFF; CDR3nt: TGTGCCGCTTCAGTCATGAACACTGAAGCTTTCTTT
v_gene: TRBV27; j_gene: TRBJ2-7; abundance: NA; d_gene: NA; CDR3aa: CASSPMPKSYEQYF; CDR3nt: TGTGCCAGCAGTCCCATGCCCAAATCCTACGAGCAGTACTTC
v_gene: TRBV25-1; j_gene: TRBJ1-6; abundance: few; d_gene: TRBD1; CDR3aa: CASRPDRVDSPLHF; CDR3nt: TGTGCCAGCAGACCGGACAGGGTGGATTCACCCCTCCACTTT
v_gene: TRBV2; j_gene: TRBJ1-2; abundance: once; d_gene: TRBD1; CDR3aa: CASSPPGGTGIPGYTF; CDR3nt: TGTGCCAGCAGTCCCCCGGGAGGGACAGGGATCCCTGGCTACACCTTC
v_gene: TRBV19; j_gene: TRBJ2-7; abundance: few; d_gene: NA; CDR3aa: CASSASGGREQYF; CDR3nt: TGTGCCAGTAGTGCCTCGGGGGGCAGGGAGCAGTACTTC
v_gene: TRBV27; j_gene: TRBJ1-2; abundance: NA; d_gene: NA; CDR3aa: CASSLLGGDYGYTF; CDR3nt: TGTGCCAGCAGTTTATTGGGGGGGGACTATGGCTACACCTTC
v_gene: TRBV4-1; j_gene: TRBJ2-5; abundance: NA; d_gene: NA; CDR3aa: CASSPRALSLGETQYF; CDR3nt: TGCGCCAGCAGCCCGAGGGCACTATCCCTAGGAGAGACCCAGTACTTC
v_gene: TRBV11-2; j_gene: TRBJ1-2; abundance: NA; d_gene: NA; CDR3aa: CASSLVLNSHGYTF; CDR3nt: TGTGCCAGCAGCTTAGTGTTGAACAGCCATGGCTACACCTTC
v_gene: TRBV9; j_gene: TRBJ2-2; abundance: once; d_gene: NA; CDR3aa: CASSVDGQIFPTGELFF; CDR3nt: TGTGCCAGCAGCGTAGACGGGCAGATCTTTCCCACCGGGGAGCTGTTTTTT
v_gene: TRBV5-6; j_gene: TRBJ1-4; abundance: few; d_gene: NA; CDR3aa: CASSLIGQNEKLFF; CDR3nt: TGTGCCAGCAGCTTGATCGGACAGAATGAAAAACTGTTTTTT
v_gene: TRBV4-3; j_gene: TRBJ2-3; abundance: NA; d_gene: TRBD2; CDR3aa: CASSQGLAGLASTDTQYF; CDR3nt: TGCGCCAGCAGCCAGGGACTAGCGGGGCTTGCTAGCACAGATACGCAGTATTTT
v_gene: TRBV6-5; j_gene: TRBJ1-2; abundance: once; d_gene: TRBD1; CDR3aa: CASGETGRGYTF; CDR3nt: TGTGCCAGCGGCGAGACAGGGAGAGGCTACACCTTC
v_gene: TRBV6-4; j_gene: TRBJ1-5; abundance: NA; d_gene: TRBD1; CDR3aa: CASSAPRGQGMGQPQHF; CDR3nt: TGTGCCAGCAGTGCCCCAAGGGGACAGGGAATGGGTCAGCCCCAGCATTTT
v_gene: TRBV29-1; j_gene: TRBJ2-7; abundance: NA; d_gene: NA; CDR3aa: CSVEEGSGGYEQYF; CDR3nt: TGCAGCGTTGAAGAGGGAAGTGGGGGCTACGAGCAGTACTTC
v_gene: TRBV29-1; j_gene: TRBJ2-1; abundance: NA; d_gene: NA; CDR3aa: CSVRTENYNEQFF; CDR3nt: TGCAGCGTCCGGACAGAGAACTACAATGAGCAGTTCTTC
v_gene: TRBV7-9; j_gene: TRBJ2-4; abundance: NA; d_gene: NA; CDR3aa: CASSLVGGLKNIQYF; CDR3nt: TGTGCCAGCAGCTTAGTGGGCGGGCTAAAAAACATTCAGTACTTC